The source of this T cell receptor (beta chain) is a study of blood T cell repertoires in COVID-19. V was pared by 4 bases and J by 5 bases, with 15 bases between. Germline V gene data show CDR1 as SGHDT and CDR2 as YYEEEE. The CDR3 extends over 14 amino acids. This table comes from immunoSEQ multiplex PCR, and its TCRdb copy is limited to in-frame clones, with some not included. The data show about 74,000 clones, with 82% seen just once and roughly 7.3% held by the top ten. Sequenced material: peripheral blood. The chain employs TRBV5-6 and TRBJ1-1; D is perhaps TRBD1 (6 bases). This clonotype originated in a human donor in a cohort sampled during active COVID-19. DNA for the CDR3: TGTGCCAGCAGCCCGAGTCCAGGGGTAACTGAAGCTTTCTTT. Translating it yields CASSPSPGVTEAFF. The complete variable domain, with remaining parts taken from reference TRBV5-6 and TRBJ1-1, reads DAGVTQSPTHLIKTRGQQVTLRCSPKSGHDTVSWYQQALGQGPQFIFQYYEEEERQRGNFPDRFSGHQFPNYSSELNVNALLLGDSALYLCASSPSPGVTEAFFGQGTRLTVV.